This paragraph reports one T cell receptor beta chain. This clone came up once. The target of this receptor is not known. Per-nucleotide qualities are absent, and no much larger clonotype sits a single base away. The data were obtained in a study of OX40 agonist ivuxolimab in advanced cancers. At the level of the whole study: Ivuxolimab, which targeted the costimulatory receptor OX40 (CD134), was an agonistic, fully human IgG2 monoclonal antibody. Intravenous ivuxolimab was administered to patients every 2 weeks at six dose levels: 0.01, 0.1, 0.3, 1.5, 3 and 10 mg/kg. Among the roughly 54 dose-escalation patients, about 19 had hepatocellular carcinoma, approximately 15 melanoma, 9 renal cell carcinoma and 9 head and neck cancer. The dose-escalation cohort was around 83% male with a mean age of roughly 62 years, ranging from roughly 23 to 90. Prior anti-PD-1, anti-PD-L1 or anti-CTLA-4 therapy was permitted, and 40% of dose-escalation patients had received checkpoint inhibitors. Partial responses were achieved by three dose-escalation patients, of whom one had hepatocellular carcinoma and two had cutaneous melanoma. Peripheral TCRbeta sequencing was intended to test whether TCR sequence diversity was altered and clonal T-cell expansion was caused by ivuxolimab. The paper reports the monotherapy dose-escalation portion (N of about 50 patients) of the phase I ivuxolimab trial. Overall study outcomes, separate from this receptor: At doses of 0.1 to 3.0 mg/kg, clonal expansion of both CD4+ and CD8+ T cells in blood was seen between baseline and week 6. Antigen specificity was not determined for the clonally expanded peripheral T cells. After ivuxolimab, CD8+ T cells had more expanded clones than CD4+ T cells on average. Low levels of normalized T-cell clonal expansion were also seen in some nonresponding patients. Partial responders in the 0.1-3.0 mg/kg groups had among the lowest normalized peripheral clonal expansion, especially among CD8+ T cells.

To sequence the TCRbeta CDR3 region, genomic DNA was isolated from the sorted cells. The immunoSEQ Assay was used to sequence the TCRbeta CDR3 regions. Drawn from immuneACCESS, this table holds only the in-frame rearrangements with V and J called that TCRdb kept. Clones are partly lost; checked studies trace under half to an unresolved V gene and leave the rest unexplained. Here the sample has tens of thousands of clones; about 91% occur a single time. About 2.4% of the sample goes to the ten largest clones. The trial excluded patients who had a history of autoimmune disease or who were on systemic immunosuppression. In every dose cohort, peripheral blood was drawn for TCR sequencing at baseline, cycle 4 day 1, and cycle 7 day 1. The samples were taken from a phase I, first-in-human, multicenter, open-label dose-escalation trial of ivuxolimab. The trial enrolled adults with locally advanced or metastatic head and neck squamous cell, hepatocellular, melanoma or renal cell carcinoma. Before TCR sequencing, CD4+ T cells and CD8+ T cells from peripheral blood were sorted into separate populations.

Based on the germline V gene, the CDR1 and CDR2 sequences are MDHEN and SYDVKM. Counted from cysteine to phenylalanine, this CDR3 has 13 amino acids. The DNA shown is the 39-base CDR3, in frame from base 1. Deletion took 2 bases off V and 0 bases off J, with a span of 4 bases between the germline ends. The chain employs TRBV28 and TRBJ1-1; the D gene is unclear. The sequence was obtained from an adult with an advanced solid tumor such as melanoma, head and neck, liver or kidney cancer. The source was CD4+ or CD8+ T cells sorted from blood, collected in a trial of the OX40 agonist ivuxolimab. The CDR3 amino acid sequence is: CASSLNLNTEAFF. The base sequence is TGTGCCAGCAGTTTAAATCTGAACACTGAAGCTTTCTTT.